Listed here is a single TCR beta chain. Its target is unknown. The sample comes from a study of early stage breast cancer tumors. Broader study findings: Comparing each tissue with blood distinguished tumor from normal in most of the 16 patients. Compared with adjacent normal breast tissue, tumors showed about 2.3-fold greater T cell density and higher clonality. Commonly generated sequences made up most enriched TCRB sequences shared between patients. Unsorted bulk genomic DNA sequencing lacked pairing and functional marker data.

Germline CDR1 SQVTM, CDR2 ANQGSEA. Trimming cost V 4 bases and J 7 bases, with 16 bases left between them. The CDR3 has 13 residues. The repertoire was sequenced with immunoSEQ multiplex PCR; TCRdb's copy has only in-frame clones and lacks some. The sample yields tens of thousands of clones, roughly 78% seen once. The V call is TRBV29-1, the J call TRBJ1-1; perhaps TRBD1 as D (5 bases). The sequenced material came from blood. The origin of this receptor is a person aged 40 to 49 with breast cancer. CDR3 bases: TGCAGCGTTGCTATGGGGGTTGGTGGTGAAGCTTTCTTT. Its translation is CSVAMGVGGEAFF.